A selection of T cell receptor beta chains follows, all from one sample in a study of cytomegalovirus exposure and HLA in healthy donors. Some clones are missing from TCRdb's copy, which holds only in-frame ones; the method was immunoSEQ multiplex PCR. The sample lists over 100,000 clones; around 67% were seen once. Sequences were obtained from PBMCs. Receptor source: a woman between 40 and 50 years old in good health and CMV-seropositive. Each CDR3 is given with its conserved first and last residue. A D gene is named only where the DNA matches it firmly. Clone size is not always given. Where it is, it says once, few, many or a class for expanded clones.

cdr3_aa: CASSPSGTGGNIQYF
cdr3_nt: TGTGCCAGCAGTCCGTCCGGGACAGGGGGAAACATTCAGTACTTC
clone_size: few
cdr3_length: 15
v_call: TRBV25-1
d_call: TRBD1
j_call: TRBJ2-4

cdr3_aa: CASKLIESNQPQHF
cdr3_nt: TGTGCCAGTAAATTGATTGAGAGCAATCAGCCCCAGCATTTT
clone_size: NA
cdr3_length: 14
v_call: TRBV19
d_call: NA
j_call: TRBJ1-5

cdr3_aa: CASSPGGLSYNEQFF
cdr3_nt: TGTGCCAGCAGCCCAGGAGGTCTTTCGTACAATGAGCAGTTCTTC
clone_size: NA
cdr3_length: 15
v_call: TRBV4-2
d_call: NA
j_call: TRBJ2-1

cdr3_aa: CASRRSGTDTQYF
cdr3_nt: TGTGCCAGCAGGCGATCGGGCACAGATACGCAGTATTTT
clone_size: once
cdr3_length: 13
v_call: TRBV11-3
d_call: NA
j_call: TRBJ2-3

cdr3_aa: CASSSWDRGYNSPLHF
cdr3_nt: TGTGCCAGCAGCTCATGGGACAGGGGGTATAATTCACCCCTCCACTTT
clone_size: few
cdr3_length: 16
v_call: TRBV27
d_call: TRBD1
j_call: TRBJ1-6

cdr3_aa: CASSPEAQGASVGYTF
cdr3_nt: TGTGCCAGCTCACCAGAAGCACAGGGGGCTTCTGTTGGCTACACCTTC
clone_size: NA
cdr3_length: 16
v_call: TRBV18
d_call: TRBD1
j_call: TRBJ1-2

cdr3_aa: CASRVDRGSTDTQYF
cdr3_nt: TGTGCCAGCAGGGTGGACAGGGGGAGCACAGATACGCAGTATTTT
clone_size: NA
cdr3_length: 15
v_call: TRBV2
d_call: TRBD1
j_call: TRBJ2-3

cdr3_aa: CASRADQETQYF
cdr3_nt: TGTGCCAGCAGAGCGGACCAAGAGACCCAGTACTTC
clone_size: once
cdr3_length: 12
v_call: TRBV2
d_call: NA
j_call: TRBJ2-5

cdr3_aa: CASSVEGEQYF
cdr3_nt: TGTGCCAGCTCAGTAGAGGGAGAGCAGTACTTC
clone_size: NA
cdr3_length: 11
v_call: TRBV18
d_call: NA
j_call: TRBJ2-7

cdr3_aa: CSAQGNITEAFF
cdr3_nt: TGCAGCGCACAGGGTAACATCACTGAAGCTTTCTTT
clone_size: NA
cdr3_length: 12
v_call: TRBV29-1
d_call: NA
j_call: TRBJ1-1

cdr3_aa: CASTKEAQTTEQFF
cdr3_nt: TGTGCCAGCACCAAGGAGGCCCAAACGACTGAGCAGTTCTTC
clone_size: NA
cdr3_length: 14
v_call: TRBV6-5
d_call: NA
j_call: TRBJ2-1

cdr3_aa: CASSLSAGSGTDTQYF
cdr3_nt: TGCGCCAGCAGCTTGTCGGCGGGATCCGGCACAGATACGCAGTATTTT
clone_size: NA
cdr3_length: 16
v_call: TRBV5-1
d_call: NA
j_call: TRBJ2-3

cdr3_aa: CASSAGQGFDPEAFF
cdr3_nt: TGCGCCAGCAGTGCTGGACAGGGATTCGATCCTGAAGCTTTCTTT
clone_size: NA
cdr3_length: 15
v_call: TRBV10-1
d_call: TRBD1
j_call: TRBJ1-1

cdr3_aa: CASSQGDSGKRYEQYF
cdr3_nt: TGTGCCAGCAGCCAAGGCGATAGCGGGAAAAGGTACGAGCAGTACTTC
clone_size: NA
cdr3_length: 16
v_call: TRBV4-2
d_call: TRBD2
j_call: TRBJ2-7

cdr3_aa: CASSLTLAGTTGELFF
cdr3_nt: TGTGCCAGCAGTTTAACTCTAGCGGGGACCACCGGGGAGCTGTTTTTT
clone_size: NA
cdr3_length: 16
v_call: TRBV27
d_call: TRBD2
j_call: TRBJ2-2

cdr3_aa: CASSAGTTSYNEQFF
cdr3_nt: TGTGCCAGCAGTGCCGGGACTACGTCCTACAATGAGCAGTTCTTC
clone_size: once
cdr3_length: 15
v_call: TRBV6-1
d_call: TRBD2
j_call: TRBJ2-1

cdr3_aa: CASSGGGGYSPLHF
cdr3_nt: TGTGCCAGCAGCGGTGGGGGCGGGTATTCACCCCTCCACTTT
clone_size: NA
cdr3_length: 14
v_call: TRBV9
d_call: NA
j_call: TRBJ1-6

cdr3_aa: CASSGDRTYNEQFF
cdr3_nt: TGTGCCAGCAGCGGCGACAGGACCTACAATGAGCAGTTCTTC
clone_size: NA
cdr3_length: 14
v_call: TRBV9
d_call: NA
j_call: TRBJ2-1

cdr3_aa: CASSPGQATGYTF
cdr3_nt: TGTGCCAGCAGCCCAGGACAGGCCACTGGCTACACCTTC
clone_size: NA
cdr3_length: 13
v_call: TRBV5-4
d_call: TRBD1
j_call: TRBJ1-2

cdr3_aa: CASSVRLGTYNEQFF
cdr3_nt: TGTGCCAGCAGCGTAAGACTCGGAACCTACAATGAGCAGTTCTTC
clone_size: NA
cdr3_length: 15
v_call: TRBV9
d_call: NA
j_call: TRBJ2-1

cdr3_aa: CASSLGRFNEQYF
cdr3_nt: TGTGCCAGCAGCTTAGGCAGGTTTAACGAGCAGTACTTC
clone_size: once
cdr3_length: 13
v_call: TRBV7-7
d_call: NA
j_call: TRBJ2-7

cdr3_aa: CASSLATGGTYEQYF
cdr3_nt: TGTGCCAGCAGCTTAGCAACGGGAGGTACCTACGAGCAGTACTTC
clone_size: NA
cdr3_length: 15
v_call: TRBV7-2
d_call: TRBD2
j_call: TRBJ2-7

cdr3_aa: CASSLGDSNTQYF
cdr3_nt: TGTGCCAGCAGCTTGGGAGACTCCAATACGCAGTATTTT
clone_size: NA
cdr3_length: 13
v_call: TRBV5-4
d_call: NA
j_call: TRBJ2-3

cdr3_aa: CASSLAGGATEAFF
cdr3_nt: TGTGCCAGCAGCTTAGCCGGGGGAGCGACTGAAGCTTTCTTT
clone_size: few
cdr3_length: 14
v_call: TRBV7-9
d_call: NA
j_call: TRBJ1-1

cdr3_aa: CASRDSTGSDTQYF
cdr3_nt: TGTGCCTCCCGGGACAGTACAGGTTCGGATACGCAGTATTTT
clone_size: NA
cdr3_length: 14
v_call: TRBV30
d_call: TRBD1
j_call: TRBJ2-3

cdr3_aa: CATSRRTGGKELGDTQYF
cdr3_nt: TGTGCCACCAGCAGAAGGACAGGGGGCAAGGAATTGGGAGATACGCAGTATTTT
clone_size: NA
cdr3_length: 18
v_call: TRBV15
d_call: TRBD1
j_call: TRBJ2-3

cdr3_aa: CASSLVTGHEQYF
cdr3_nt: TGTGCCAGCAGCTTGGTGACAGGTCACGAGCAGTACTTC
clone_size: once
cdr3_length: 13
v_call: TRBV5-4
d_call: NA
j_call: TRBJ2-7

cdr3_aa: CASSPGTGEETQYF
cdr3_nt: TGTGCTAGCAGCCCCGGGACAGGGGAAGAGACCCAGTACTTC
clone_size: NA
cdr3_length: 14
v_call: TRBV7-7
d_call: TRBD1
j_call: TRBJ2-5